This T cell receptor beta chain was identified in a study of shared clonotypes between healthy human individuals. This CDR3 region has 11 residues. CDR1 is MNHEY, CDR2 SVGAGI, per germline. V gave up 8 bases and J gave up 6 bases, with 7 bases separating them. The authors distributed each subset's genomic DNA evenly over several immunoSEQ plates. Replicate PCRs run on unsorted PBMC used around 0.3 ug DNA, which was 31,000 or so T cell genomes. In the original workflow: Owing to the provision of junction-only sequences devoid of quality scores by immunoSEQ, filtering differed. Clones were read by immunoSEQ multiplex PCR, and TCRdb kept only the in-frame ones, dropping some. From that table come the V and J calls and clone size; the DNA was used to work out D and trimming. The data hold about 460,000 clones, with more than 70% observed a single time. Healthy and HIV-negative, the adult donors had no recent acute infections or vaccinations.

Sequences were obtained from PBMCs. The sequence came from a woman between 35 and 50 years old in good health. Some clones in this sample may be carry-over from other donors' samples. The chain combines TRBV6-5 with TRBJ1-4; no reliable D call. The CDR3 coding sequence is TGTGCCAGCGCGGATCATGAAAAACTGTTTTTT. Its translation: CASADHEKLFF.